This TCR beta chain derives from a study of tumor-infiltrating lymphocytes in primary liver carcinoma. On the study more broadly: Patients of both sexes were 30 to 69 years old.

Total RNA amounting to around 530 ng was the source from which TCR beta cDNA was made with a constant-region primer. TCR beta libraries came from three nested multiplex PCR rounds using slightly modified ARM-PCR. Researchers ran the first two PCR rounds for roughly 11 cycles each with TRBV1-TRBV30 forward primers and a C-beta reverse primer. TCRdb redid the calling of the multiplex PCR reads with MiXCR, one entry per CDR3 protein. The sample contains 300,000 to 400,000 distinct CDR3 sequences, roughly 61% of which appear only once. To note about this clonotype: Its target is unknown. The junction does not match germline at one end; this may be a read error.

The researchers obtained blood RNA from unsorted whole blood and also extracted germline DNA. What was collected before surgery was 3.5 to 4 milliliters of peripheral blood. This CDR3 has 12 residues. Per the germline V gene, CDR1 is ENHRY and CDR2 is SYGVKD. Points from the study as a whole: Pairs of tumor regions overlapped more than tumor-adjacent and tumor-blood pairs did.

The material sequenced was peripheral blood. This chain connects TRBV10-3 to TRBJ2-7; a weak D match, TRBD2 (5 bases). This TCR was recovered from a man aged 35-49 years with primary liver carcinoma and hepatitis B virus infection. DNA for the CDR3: TGTGTCATCAGTGAAGGCGGGCAAGAGCAATACTTC. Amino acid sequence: CVISEGGQEQYF.